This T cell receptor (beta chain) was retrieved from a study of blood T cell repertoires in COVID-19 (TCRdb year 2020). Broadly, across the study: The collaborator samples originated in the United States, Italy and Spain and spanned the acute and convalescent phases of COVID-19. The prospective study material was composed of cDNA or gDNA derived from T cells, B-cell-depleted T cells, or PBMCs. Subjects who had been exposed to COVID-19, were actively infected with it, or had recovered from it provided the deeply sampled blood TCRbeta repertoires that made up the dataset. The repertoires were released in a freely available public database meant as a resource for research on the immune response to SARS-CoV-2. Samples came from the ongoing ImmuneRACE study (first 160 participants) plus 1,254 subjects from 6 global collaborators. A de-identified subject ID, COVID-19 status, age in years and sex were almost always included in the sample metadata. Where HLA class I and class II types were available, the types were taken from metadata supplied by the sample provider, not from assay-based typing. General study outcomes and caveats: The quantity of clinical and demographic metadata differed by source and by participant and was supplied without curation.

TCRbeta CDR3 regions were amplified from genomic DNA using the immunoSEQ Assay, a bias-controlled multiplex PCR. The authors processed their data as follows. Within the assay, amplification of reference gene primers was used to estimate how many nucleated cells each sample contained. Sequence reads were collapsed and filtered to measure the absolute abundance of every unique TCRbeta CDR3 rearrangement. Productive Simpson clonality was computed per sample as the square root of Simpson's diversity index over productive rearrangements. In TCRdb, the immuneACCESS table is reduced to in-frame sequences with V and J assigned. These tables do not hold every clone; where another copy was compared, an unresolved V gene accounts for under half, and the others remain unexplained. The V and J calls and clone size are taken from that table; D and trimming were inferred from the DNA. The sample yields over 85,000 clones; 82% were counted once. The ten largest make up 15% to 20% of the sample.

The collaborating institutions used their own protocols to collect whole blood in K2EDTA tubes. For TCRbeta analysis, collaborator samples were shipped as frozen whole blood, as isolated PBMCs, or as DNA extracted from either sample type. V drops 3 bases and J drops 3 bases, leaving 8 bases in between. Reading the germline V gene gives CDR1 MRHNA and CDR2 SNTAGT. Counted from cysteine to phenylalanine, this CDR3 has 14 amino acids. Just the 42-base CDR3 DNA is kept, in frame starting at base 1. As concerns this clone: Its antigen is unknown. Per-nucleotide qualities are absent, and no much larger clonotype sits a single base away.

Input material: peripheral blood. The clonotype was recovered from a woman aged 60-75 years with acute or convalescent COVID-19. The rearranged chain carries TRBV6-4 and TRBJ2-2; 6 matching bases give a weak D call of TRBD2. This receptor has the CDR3 CASSDGGYTGELFF. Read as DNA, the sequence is TGTGCCAGCAGTGATGGGGGGTACACCGGGGAGCTGTTTTTT.